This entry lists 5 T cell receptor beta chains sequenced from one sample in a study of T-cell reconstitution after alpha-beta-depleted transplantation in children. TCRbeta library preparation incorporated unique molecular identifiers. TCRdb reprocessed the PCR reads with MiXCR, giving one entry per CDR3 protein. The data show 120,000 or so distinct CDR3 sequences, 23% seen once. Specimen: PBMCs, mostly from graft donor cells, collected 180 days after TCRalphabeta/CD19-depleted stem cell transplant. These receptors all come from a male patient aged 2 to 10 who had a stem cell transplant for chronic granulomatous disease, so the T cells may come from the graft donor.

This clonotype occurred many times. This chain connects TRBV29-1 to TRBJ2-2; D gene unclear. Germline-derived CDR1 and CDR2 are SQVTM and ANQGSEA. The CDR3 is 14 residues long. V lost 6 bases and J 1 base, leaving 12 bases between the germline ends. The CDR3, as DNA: TGCAGCGTCCTAGTCAGGCGGAACACCGGGGAGCTGTTTTTT. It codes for CSVLVRRNTGELFF.

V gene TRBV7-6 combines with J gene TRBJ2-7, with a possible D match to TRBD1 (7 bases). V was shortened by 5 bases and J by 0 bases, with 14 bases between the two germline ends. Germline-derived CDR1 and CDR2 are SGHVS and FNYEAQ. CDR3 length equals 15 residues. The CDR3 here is CASSLYRGGSYEQYF. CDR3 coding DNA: TGTGCCAGCAGCCTCTACAGGGGAGGCTCCTACGAGCAGTACTTC.

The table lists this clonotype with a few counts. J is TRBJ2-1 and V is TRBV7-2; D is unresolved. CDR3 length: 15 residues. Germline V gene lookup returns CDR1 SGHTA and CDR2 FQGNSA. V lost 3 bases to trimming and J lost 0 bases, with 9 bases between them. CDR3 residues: CASSFTVSSYNEQFF. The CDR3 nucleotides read TGTGCCAGCAGCTTTACGGTTAGCTCCTACAATGAGCAGTTCTTC.

CDR3 DNA: TGTGCCAGCAGCTTGTCGGGGGGGACAGGGGGTCAGCCCCAGCATTTT. It is translated as CASSLSGGTGGQPQHF. The rearrangement links TRBV5-5 to TRBJ1-5, with TRBD1 identical over 11 bases. With 1 base clipped from V and 6 bases from J, the junction kept 6 bases outside the gene matches. The CDR3 runs 16 residues. Germline CDR1 SGHKS, CDR2 YYEKEE (reference sequence).

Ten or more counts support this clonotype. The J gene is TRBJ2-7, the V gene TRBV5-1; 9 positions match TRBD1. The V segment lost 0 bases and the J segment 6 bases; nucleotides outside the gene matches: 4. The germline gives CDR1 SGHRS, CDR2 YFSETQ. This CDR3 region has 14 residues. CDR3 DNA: TGCGCCAGCAGCTTGGTGACAGGGGGGTTCGAGCAGTACTTC. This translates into CASSLVTGGFEQYF.